The 13 T cell receptor beta chains given below trace back to one sample, sequenced in a study of blood T cell repertoires in COVID-19. Data came from immunoSEQ multiplex PCR; TCRdb stores just in-frame clones and leaves some out. The sample shows 380,000 or so clones, over 75% of them seen only once. Specimen: PBMCs or T cells enriched from blood (not recorded which). The receptor set was obtained from a woman aged 25 to 39 with acute COVID-19.

The V and J genes are TRBV4-2 and TRBJ1-4; TRBD1 aligns across 8 bases. Germline CDR1 LGHNA, CDR2 YNFKEQ. The J segment lost 7 bases and the V segment lost 1 base, leaving 5 bases of the junction unmatched. The CDR3 has 15 residues. The CDR3 sequence is CASSQAQGAAEKLFF. The CDR3 DNA follows: TGTGCCAGCAGCCAAGCGCAGGGGGCAGCTGAAAAACTGTTTTTT.

The CDR3 is CASSLPGGRNSPLHF. CDR3 coding DNA: TGTGCCAGCAGTTTACCCGGGGGGCGGAATTCACCCCTCCACTTT. This chain uses TRBV28 with TRBJ1-6; the D gene is possibly TRBD1 (6 bases). Trimming left V 2 bases short and J 7 bases short, with 12 bases between. From germline, CDR1 is MDHEN and CDR2 SYDVKM. CDR3 length equals 15 residues.

This chain joins TRBV18 and TRBJ1-1; D not resolved. This CDR3 has 13 residues. Trimming pared 0 bases from V and 8 bases from J, leaving 10 bases between. Germline V gene lookup returns CDR1 KGHSH and CDR2 LQKENI. CDR3 DNA: TGTGCCAGCTCACCACCTCCCCCGGGGGAAGCTTTCTTT. Its translation is CASSPPPPGEAFF.

The CDR3 nucleotides read TGTGCCAGCAGTTATAGCGGGGCCGCAAACAATGAGCAGTTCTTC. This codes for CASSYSGAANNEQFF. The chain combines TRBV6-5 with TRBJ2-1, with TRBD2 identical over 8 bases. The CDR3 length is 15 residues. V trimming: 3 bases; J trimming: 5 bases; junction bases outside the gene matches: 6. CDR1 and CDR2 (germline): MNHEY, SVGAGI.

Only a few counts were recorded for this clone. V is TRBV24-1 and J is TRBJ2-5; 11 bases line up with TRBD1. The CDR3 runs to 16 residues. Germline-derived CDR1 and CDR2 are KGHDR and SFDVKD. V shed 4 bases and J 7 bases; nucleotides not matched to a gene: 10. As DNA, the CDR3 is TGTGCCACCAGTGACCCGGGACAGGGGGAAGTAGGGACCCAGTACTTC. As protein: CATSDPGQGEVGTQYF.

This clone has just one count. V gene TRBV13 combines with J gene TRBJ1-3; 9 nucleotides match TRBD1. J gave up 2 bases and V 5 bases, and 4 bases lay outside the gene matches. CDR1 is PRHDT and CDR2 is FYEKMQ in the germline V gene (reference sequence). CDR3 length equals 15 residues. The CDR3 region has the DNA TGTGCCAGCAGCCGACGGACAGGGGCTGGAAACACCATATATTTT. This translates into CASSRRTGAGNTIYF.

The chain couples TRBV19 to TRBJ1-1, with D tentatively TRBD1 (5 bases). CDR3 size: 13 residues. CDR1 is LNHDA, CDR2 SQIVND, per germline (reference sequence). Trimming removed 5 bases at V and 1 base at J, with 8 bases between. DNA of the CDR3: TGTGCCAGTAGTGGAGACAGGAACACTGAAGCTTTCTTT. This gives the protein CASSGDRNTEAFF. Full variable domain (missing parts from reference TRBV19 and TRBJ1-1): DGGITQSPKYLFRKEGQNVTLSCEQNLNHDAMYWYRQDPGQGLRLIYYSQIVNDFQKGDIAEGYSVSREKKESFPLTVTSAQKNPTAFYLCASSGDRNTEAFFGQGTRLTVV.

The chain joins TRBV12-3 or TRBV12-4 to TRBJ1-2; D is perhaps TRBD1 (6 bases). Trimming removed 5 bases from V and 8 bases from J, with 15 bases in between. There are 13 residues in the CDR3. CDR3 sequence: CASSPSPDRGYTF. For the CDR3, the DNA is TGTGCCAGCAGTCCGAGCCCCGACAGGGGCTACACCTTC.

The chain joins TRBV5-6 to TRBJ1-2; D may be TRBD1 (5 bases). The CDR3 has 13 amino acids. V dropped 4 bases and J dropped 7 bases, with 14 bases sitting between them. Germline values: CDR1 SGHDT, CDR2 YYEEEE. For the CDR3, the DNA is TGTGCCAGCAGCCCCCCGGGGGTTCGTGGCTACACCTTC. Translated: CASSPPGVRGYTF.

The genes are TRBV7-9 and TRBJ1-3; D is undetermined. Germline CDR1 and CDR2: SEHNR and FQNEAQ (reference sequence). Trimming cost V 5 bases and J 0 bases, with 8 bases left between them. The CDR3 spans 14 residues. The CDR3 nucleotides are TGTGCCAGCAGCCCGGAGAACTCTGGAAACACCATATATTTT. Translation gives CASSPENSGNTIYF.

Details on this clone: The junction shows a germline mismatch at one end, possibly a read error. J is TRBJ2-7 and V is TRBV2, with TRBD1 matching 7 bases. This CDR3 spans 14 amino acids. Germline-derived CDR1 and CDR2 are SNHLY and FYNNEI. The CDR3 sequence is CASSGTDRTYEQYF. CDR3 bases: TGTGCCAGTAGTGGAACGGACAGGACCTACGAGCAGTACTTC. The whole variable domain, remainder taken from reference TRBV2 and TRBJ2-7, is EPEVTQTPSHQVTQMGQEVILRCVPISNHLYFYWYRQILGQKVEFLVSFYNNEISEKSEIFDDQFSVERPDGSNFTLKIRSTKLEDSAMYFCASSGTDRTYEQYFGPGTRLTVT.

The chain employs TRBV28 and TRBJ2-7; a weak D match, TRBD1 (6 bases). The CDR3 length is 15 residues. Germline CDR1 reads MDHEN; CDR2 reads SYDVKM. Trimming shortened V by 6 bases and J by 0 bases, and 15 bases separated the two germline ends. CDR3 bases: TGTGCCAGCAGCGTAAACAGGGCCAGCTCCTACGAGCAGTACTTC. Its translation: CASSVNRASSYEQYF. The variable domain in full, completed from reference TRBV28 and TRBJ2-7, reads DVKVTQSSRYLVKRTGEKVFLECVQDMDHENMFWYRQDPGLGLRLIYFSYDVKMKEKGDIPEGYSVSREKKERFSLILESASTNQTSMYLCASSVNRASSYEQYFGPGTRLTVT.

This chain uses TRBV11-2 with TRBJ2-3; 10 positions match TRBD2. Per the germline V gene, CDR1 is SGHAT and CDR2 is FQNNGV. The CDR3 runs to 16 residues. Losses at the gene ends were 3 bases for V and 6 bases for J; bases not matched to a gene: 9. The CDR3 sequence: CASSLVILAGVDTQYF. The CDR3 nucleotides are TGTGCCAGCAGCTTGGTGATCCTAGCGGGGGTTGATACGCAGTATTTT.